This T cell receptor (beta chain) was captured by sequencing in a study of shared clonotypes between healthy human individuals. Method: immunoSEQ multiplex PCR; TCRdb's copy keeps in-frame clones and lacks some. The sample yields about 2.1 million clones, just over 90% seen once. Terminally differentiated effector memory CD45RA+ cells were excluded by CCR7 positive selection of CD45RO-negative cells. The sequence derives from a man aged 18 to 35 in good health. Some clones in this sample may be carry-over from other donors' samples. The sample comprised naive CD8+ T cells from PBMCs.

For the CDR3, the DNA is TGTGCCAGTAGGATCAGGAAAAGCGGGAGGGGGAATGAGCAGTTCTTC. Translating it yields CASRIRKSGRGNEQFF. This rearrangement joins TRBV19 to TRBJ2-1, with 10 bases lining up with TRBD2. Germline V gene lookup returns CDR1 LNHDA and CDR2 SQIVND (reference sequence). This CDR3 has 16 residues. The junction had 12 bases not matched to a gene; V was cut back by 6 bases and J by 7 bases.